This TCR beta chain stems from a study of vaccination and CD4 T cells after COVID-19. Stated treatment: approximately nine-day PBMC culture with coronavirus spike peptide pools or control peptides (ViraFEST assay). After being plated at 1.5 million to 2 million per well, PBMCs were cultured with about 10 IU/ml IL-2 and around 9.3 ug/ml peptide pools. This CDR3 is 14 amino acids long. J gave up 10 bases and V 3 bases, and 6 bases lay outside the gene matches. Germline loops: CDR1 MNHEY, CDR2 SVGAGI. Concerning this clonotype: The target antigen is unknown.

Oncomine TCR Beta short-read sequencing was applied to DNA from cultured CD4+ T cells. TCRdb reanalysed the PCR reads using MiXCR and keeps one entry per CDR3 protein. The sample consists of 9,900 or so distinct CDR3 sequences, around 73% of them appearing once. This TCR was sampled from a human donor who had recovered from COVID-19. Sequencing was performed on CD4+ T cells from blood, cultured in vitro. This rearrangement joins TRBV6-5 to TRBJ2-1; 10 nucleotides align to TRBD2. The CDR3 here is CASSYGTSETEQFF. CDR3 in DNA: TGTGCCAGCAGTTATGGGACTAGCGAGACAGAGCAGTTCTTC.